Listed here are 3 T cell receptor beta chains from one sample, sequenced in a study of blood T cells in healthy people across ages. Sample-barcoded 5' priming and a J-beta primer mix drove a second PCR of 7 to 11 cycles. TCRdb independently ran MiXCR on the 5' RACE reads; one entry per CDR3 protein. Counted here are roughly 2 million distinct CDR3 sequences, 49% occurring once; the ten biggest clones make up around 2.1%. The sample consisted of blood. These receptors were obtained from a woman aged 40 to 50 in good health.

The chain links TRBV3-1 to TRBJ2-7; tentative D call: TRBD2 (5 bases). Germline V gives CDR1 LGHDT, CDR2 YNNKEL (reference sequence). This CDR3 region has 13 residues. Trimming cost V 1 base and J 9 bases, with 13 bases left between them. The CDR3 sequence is CASSQVEASLQYF. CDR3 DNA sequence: TGTGCCAGCAGCCAAGTAGAAGCTAGCTTGCAGTACTTC.

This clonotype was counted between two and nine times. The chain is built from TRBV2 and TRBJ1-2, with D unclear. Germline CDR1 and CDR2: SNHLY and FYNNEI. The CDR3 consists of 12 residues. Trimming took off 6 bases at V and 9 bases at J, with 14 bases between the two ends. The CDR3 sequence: CASSRNQPSYTF. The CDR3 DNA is TGTGCCAGCAGCCGGAATCAACCCAGCTACACCTTC.

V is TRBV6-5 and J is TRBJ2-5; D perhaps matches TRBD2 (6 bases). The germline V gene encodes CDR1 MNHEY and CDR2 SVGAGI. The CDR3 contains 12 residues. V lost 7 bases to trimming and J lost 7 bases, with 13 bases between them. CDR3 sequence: CASTPGVGTQYF. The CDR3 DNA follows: TGTGCCAGCACCCCGGGGGTCGGGACCCAGTACTTC.